The present TCR beta chain was sequenced within a study of OX40 agonist ivuxolimab in advanced cancers. General observations from the study: The study observed clonal expansion of CD4+ and CD8+ blood T cells by week 6 at 0.1 to 3.0 mg/kg.

Per germline, CDR1 SGHTS and CDR2 YDEGEE. The ends lost 4 bases at V and 10 bases at J; junction bases unmatched: 11. The CDR3 spans 15 residues. Comments on this clone: What it recognizes is unknown.

Method: immunoSEQ multiplex PCR; TCRdb's copy keeps in-frame clones and lacks some. The sample yields 55,000 to 60,000 clones, around 83% seen once. The chain combines TRBV5-8 with TRBJ2-1; 10 nucleotides line up with TRBD2. This clonotype was sampled from an adult with an advanced solid tumor such as melanoma, head and neck, liver or kidney cancer. The sample was CD4+ or CD8+ T cells sorted from blood, taken in a trial of the OX40 agonist ivuxolimab. CDR3 DNA sequence: TGTGCCAGCAGCCGCACAAGCGGGAGGGCCACCGAGCAGTTCTTC. Protein product: CASSRTSGRATEQFF.